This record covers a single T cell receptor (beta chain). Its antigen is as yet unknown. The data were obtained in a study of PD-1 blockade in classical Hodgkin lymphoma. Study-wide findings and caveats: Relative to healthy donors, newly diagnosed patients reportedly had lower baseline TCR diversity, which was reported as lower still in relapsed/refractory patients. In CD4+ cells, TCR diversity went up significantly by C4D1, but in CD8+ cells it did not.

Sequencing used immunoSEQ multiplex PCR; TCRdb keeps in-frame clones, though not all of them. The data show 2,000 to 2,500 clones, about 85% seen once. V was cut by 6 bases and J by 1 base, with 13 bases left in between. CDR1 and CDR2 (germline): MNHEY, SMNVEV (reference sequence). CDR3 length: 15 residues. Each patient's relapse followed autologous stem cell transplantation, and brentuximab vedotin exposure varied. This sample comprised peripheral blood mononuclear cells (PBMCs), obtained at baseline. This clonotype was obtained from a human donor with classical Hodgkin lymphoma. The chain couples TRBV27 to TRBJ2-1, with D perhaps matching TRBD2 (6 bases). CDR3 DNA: TGTGCCAGCAGCACTCGGGAGTTATCCTACAATGAGCAGTTCTTC. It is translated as CASSTRELSYNEQFF.